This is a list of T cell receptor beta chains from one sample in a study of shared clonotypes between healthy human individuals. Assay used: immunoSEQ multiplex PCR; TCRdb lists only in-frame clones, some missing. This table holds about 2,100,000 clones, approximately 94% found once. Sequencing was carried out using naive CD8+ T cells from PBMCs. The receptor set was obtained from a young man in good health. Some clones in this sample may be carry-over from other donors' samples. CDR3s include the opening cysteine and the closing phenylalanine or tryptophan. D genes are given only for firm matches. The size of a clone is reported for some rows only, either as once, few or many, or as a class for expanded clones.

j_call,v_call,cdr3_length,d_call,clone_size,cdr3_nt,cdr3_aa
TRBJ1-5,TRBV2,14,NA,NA,TGTGCCAGTACGTCGAAGGGGGGGAATCAGCCCCAGCATTTT,CASTSKGGNQPQHF
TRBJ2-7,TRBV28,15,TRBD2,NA,TGTGCCAGCAGTTTCCCTACTAGCGGGAGGAACGAGCAGTACTTC,CASSFPTSGRNEQYF
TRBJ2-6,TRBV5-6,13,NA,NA,TGTGCCAGCAGCCGAACTGGGGCCAACGTCCTGACTTTC,CASSRTGANVLTF
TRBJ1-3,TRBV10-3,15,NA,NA,TGTGCCATCAGTGACTTTGCAGGGACTGGAAACACCATATATTTT,CAISDFAGTGNTIYF
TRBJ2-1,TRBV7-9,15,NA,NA,TGTGCCAGCAGCTTGGGACTCTTCGTCTACAATGAGCAGTTCTTC,CASSLGLFVYNEQFF
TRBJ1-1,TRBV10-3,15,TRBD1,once,TGTGCCATCAGTGAACTAGGACAGGGGTTTACTGAAGCTTTCTTT,CAISELGQGFTEAFF
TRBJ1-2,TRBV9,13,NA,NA,TGTGCCAGCAGCGTAGCGAGGGGAGATGGCTACACCTTC,CASSVARGDGYTF
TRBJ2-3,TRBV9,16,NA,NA,TGTGCCAGCAGCCCCCCCGGGGGAGCTAGCACAGATACGCAGTATTTT,CASSPPGGASTDTQYF
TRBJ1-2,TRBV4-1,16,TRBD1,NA,TGCGCCAGCAGCCAACCCTTGACAGGGGCTAACTATGGCTACACCTTC,CASSQPLTGANYGYTF
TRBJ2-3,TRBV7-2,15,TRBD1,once,TGTGCCAGCAGGTCCCGGGACAGGGAAAGTGATACGCAGTATTTT,CASRSRDRESDTQYF
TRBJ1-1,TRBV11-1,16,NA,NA,TGTGCCAGCAGCCTCTACATAGGGACATCGGGCACTGAAGCTTTCTTT,CASSLYIGTSGTEAFF
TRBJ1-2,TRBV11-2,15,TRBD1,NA,TGTGCCAGCAGCCACCGGGACAGACCTAACTATGGCTACACCTTC,CASSHRDRPNYGYTF
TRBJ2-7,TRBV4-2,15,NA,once,TGTGCCAGCAGCCAAGAGCCGGCGAGCTCCTACGAGCAGTACTTC,CASSQEPASSYEQYF
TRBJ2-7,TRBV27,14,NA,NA,TGTGCCAGCAGCCTCGGACTCTCGGGGCACGAGCAGTACTTC,CASSLGLSGHEQYF
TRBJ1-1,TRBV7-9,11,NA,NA,TGTGCCAGCAGCCCCGGAGGCCGAGCTTTCTTT,CASSPGGRAFF
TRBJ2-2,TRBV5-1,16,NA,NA,TGCGCCAGCAGCTTGTTTGGGACTGCGAACACCGGGGAGCTGTTTTTT,CASSLFGTANTGELFF
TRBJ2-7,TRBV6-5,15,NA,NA,TGTGCCAGCAGTTACTCGAATCCCACCAGCTACGAGCAGTACTTC,CASSYSNPTSYEQYF